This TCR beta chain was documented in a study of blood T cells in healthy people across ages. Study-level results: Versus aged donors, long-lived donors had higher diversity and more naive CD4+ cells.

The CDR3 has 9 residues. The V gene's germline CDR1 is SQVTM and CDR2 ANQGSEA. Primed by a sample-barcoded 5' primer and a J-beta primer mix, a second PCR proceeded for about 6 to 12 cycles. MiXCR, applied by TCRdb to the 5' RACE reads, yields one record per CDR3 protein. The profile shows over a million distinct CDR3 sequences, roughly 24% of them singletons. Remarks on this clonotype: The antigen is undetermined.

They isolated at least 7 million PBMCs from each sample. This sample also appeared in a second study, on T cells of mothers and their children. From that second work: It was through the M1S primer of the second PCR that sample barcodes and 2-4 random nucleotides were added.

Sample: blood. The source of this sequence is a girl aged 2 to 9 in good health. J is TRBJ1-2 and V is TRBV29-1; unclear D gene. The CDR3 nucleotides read TGCAACGACATAGATGGCTACACCTTC. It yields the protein CNDIDGYTF. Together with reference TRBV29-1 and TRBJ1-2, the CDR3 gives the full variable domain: SAVISQKPSRDICQRGTSLTIQCQVDSQVTMMFWYRQQPGQSLTLIATANQGSEATYESGFVIDKFPISRPNLTFSTLTVSNMSPEDSSIYLCNDIDGYTFGSGTRLTVV.